The 14 T cell receptor beta chains reported below all come from one sample, sequenced in a study of T-cell memory formation after mild COVID-19. One entry per CDR3 protein results from TCRdb running MiXCR on the 5' RACE reads. This sample has under 350,000 distinct CDR3 sequences, with under 20% found just once. The sample was PBMCs or a T cell subset sorted from them (not recorded which). All receptors derive from a young man who had mild COVID-19 (a few samples of this study predate the infection). Cell type and time point are not known.

This clonotype occurred a few times. This rearrangement joins TRBV20-1 to TRBJ2-5; the D gene is possibly TRBD1 (6 bases). Per germline, CDR1 DFQATT and CDR2 SNEGSKA (reference sequence). Trimming took 6 bases from V and 2 from J, leaving 25 bases between them. The length of the CDR3 is 17 residues. The CDR3 is CSATSGFGTQRQETQYF. CDR3 nucleotides: TGCAGTGCGACCTCAGGGTTCGGGACACAGCGGCAAGAGACCCAGTACTTC.

V usage is TRBV12-3 or TRBV12-4 and J usage is TRBJ2-7; 8 bases line up with TRBD1. This CDR3 is 14 amino acids long. V dropped 5 bases and J dropped 2; count of bases not matched to a gene: 5. The CDR3 DNA follows: TGTGCCAGCAGTCCGGACAGGGCGGCCTACGAGCAGTACTTC. Translation gives CASSPDRAAYEQYF.

This clonotype has just a few counts. The V call is TRBV7-2, the J call TRBJ1-6, with D perhaps matching TRBD1 (5 bases). The CDR3 totals 15 residues. V was pared by 1 base and J by 7 bases, with 11 bases between. Per the germline V gene, CDR1 is SGHTA and CDR2 is FQGNSA. This CDR3 is CASSLVPGMNSPLHF. CDR3 nucleotides: TGTGCCAGCAGCTTAGTACCAGGGATGAATTCACCCCTCCACTTT.

The chain links TRBV5-1 to TRBJ1-1; D gene ambiguous. The length of the CDR3 is 14 residues. Germline-derived CDR1 and CDR2 are SGHRS and YFSETQ. V lost 0 bases and J lost 5, with 11 bases in between. The CDR3 DNA reads as TGCGCCAGCAGCTTGGAGCCCCTTCATACTGAAGCTTTCTTT. Encoded protein: CASSLEPLHTEAFF. The variable domain in full, with the rest retrieved from reference TRBV5-1 and TRBJ1-1, is KAGVTQTPRYLIKTRGQQVTLSCSPISGHRSVSWYQQTPGQGLQFLFEYFSETQRNKGNFPGRFSGRQFSNSRSEMNVSTLELGDSALYLCASSLEPLHTEAFFGQGTRLTVV.

The rearrangement joins TRBV7-6 to TRBJ2-7; D is possibly TRBD2 (5 bases). The V end lost 2 bases, the J end lost 0 bases, and 14 bases lay between the germline ends. Germline CDR1 is SGHVS and CDR2 is FNYEAQ. CDR3 size: 16 residues. The CDR3 protein is CASSLMSAGNSYEQYF. CDR3 nucleotide sequence: TGTGCCAGCAGCTTAATGAGTGCGGGTAACTCCTACGAGCAGTACTTC.

This sequence joins TRBV7-3 and TRBJ2-5, with 8 bases matching TRBD1. J gave up 5 bases and V 2 bases, and 10 bases lay outside the gene matches. CDR3 size: 16 residues. The germline V gene encodes CDR1 SGHTA and CDR2 FQGTGA. The DNA for the CDR3 is TGTGCCAGCAGCTTAGGCAACAGGGGGAGTTGGGAGACCCAGTACTTC. Its protein is CASSLGNRGSWETQYF.

This clonotype was counted ten times or more. The chain is built from TRBV29-1 and TRBJ1-1; D gene uncertain. The V gene lost 3 bases and the J gene lost 9 bases, with 14 bases spanning the gap. Germline CDR1 reads SQVTM; CDR2 reads ANQGSEA. The CDR3 length is 12 residues. CDR3: CSVDPTVGQAFF. DNA for the CDR3: TGCAGCGTTGACCCCACAGTAGGTCAAGCTTTCTTT.

This clonotype appeared many times. This chain links TRBV7-8 with TRBJ2-7; TRBD1 or TRBD2 may be the D gene (5 bases each). Germline V gene lookup returns CDR1 SGHVS and CDR2 FQNEAQ. The ends were cut back, 4 bases at V and 4 bases at J, with 11 bases in the middle. The CDR3 contains 13 residues. The CDR3: CASSSGPRYEQYF. CDR3 bases: TGTGCCAGCAGCTCGGGACCGAGATACGAGCAGTACTTC. The whole variable domain, filled in from reference TRBV7-8 and TRBJ2-7, reads GAGVSQSPRYKVAKRGQDVALRCDPISGHVSLFWYQQALGQGPEFLTYFQNEAQLDKSGLPSDRFFAERPEGSVSTLKIQRTQQEDSAVYLCASSSGPRYEQYFGPGTRLTVT.

CDR3 DNA: TGTGCCAGCAGTTACTCTAGCGGGGGGGCCAGTTACGAGCAGTACTTC. Its translation: CASSYSSGGASYEQYF. The chain joins TRBV6-5 to TRBJ2-7; the match to TRBD2 covers 11 bases. The V gene end was trimmed by 0 bases and the J gene end by 4 bases; junction bases not matched to a gene: 5. This CDR3 has 16 amino acids. Germline V gene sequence: CDR1 MNHEY, CDR2 SVGAGI.

This chain uses TRBV6-1 with TRBJ2-1; D might be TRBD1 or TRBD2, each matching 6 bases. Germline CDR1 MNHNS, CDR2 SASEGT. The CDR3 runs 15 residues. Deletions cut 1 base from V and 7 bases from J, with 14 bases between. CDR3 sequence (DNA): TGTGCCAGCAGTGAAGGGGGGGCGCTTCCGAATGAGCAGTTCTTC. Translating it yields CASSEGGALPNEQFF.

The chain employs TRBV20-1 and TRBJ2-3; the D gene could be TRBD1 or TRBD2 (5 bases each). This CDR3 has 13 residues. Germline assignment: CDR1 DFQATT and CDR2 SNEGSKA (reference sequence). The CDR3 bases are TGCGGCCCTCTGTCGGGACCCACAGATACGCAGTATTTT. Its translation: CGPLSGPTDTQYF.

This clonotype was picked up a small number of times. V and J are TRBV4-1 and TRBJ1-1, with D perhaps TRBD1 (6 bases). This CDR3 is built from 15 residues. CDR1 is MGHRA, CDR2 YSYEKL, per germline. Deletions cut 1 base from V and 6 bases from J, with 15 bases between. The CDR3 region has the DNA TGCGCCAGCAGCCAAGGGGACACTCCACTCCCTGAAGCTTTCTTT. Translation: CASSQGDTPLPEAFF.

The genes are TRBV6-5 and TRBJ2-5; perhaps D is TRBD1 or TRBD2 (5 bases each). CDR1 and CDR2 (germline): MNHEY, SVGAGI. CDR3 length: 14 residues. Trimming took 6 bases from V and 5 from J, leaving 16 bases between them. This CDR3 is CASRPRGHGETQYF. The CDR3 nucleotides read TGTGCCAGCAGGCCCCGGGGCCACGGGGAGACCCAGTACTTC.

V and J are TRBV10-3 and TRBJ1-5, with a possible D match to TRBD1 (5 bases). V was shortened by 10 bases and J by 4 bases, with 14 bases between the two germline ends. CDR1 is ENHRY, CDR2 SYGVKD, per germline. The CDR3 runs to 13 residues. CDR3 nucleotides: TGTGCCACACTGGATGGGGGAAATCAGCCCCAGCATTTT. It translates to CATLDGGNQPQHF.